This TCR beta chain was obtained from a study of CD8+ T cells in alopecia areata. Treatment denoted: oral pan-JAK inhibitor, 5-10 mg twice daily. The study team obtained lesional scalp punch biopsies and peripheral blood from alopecia areata patients. In each case, RNA was isolated and then reverse transcribed into cDNA as the sequencing template. Assay used: immunoSEQ multiplex PCR; TCRdb lists only in-frame clones, some missing. This sample yields under 200,000 clones, of which just over 65% are seen a single time; over 0.85% belongs to the top ten. The sequence was obtained from a human donor with alopecia areata. Sequencing was performed on CD4+ T cells sorted from blood, taken at week 4, from a patient treated with tofacitinib.

In nucleotides, the CDR3 is TGCAGCGTTGGTCAGGGCGGTGAAAAACTGTTTTTT. Translation gives CSVGQGGEKLFF. V is TRBV29-1 and J is TRBJ1-4; TRBD1 might be the D (5 bases). Looked up from germline, CDR1 is SQVTM and CDR2 is ANQGSEA. The V gene lost 4 bases and the J gene lost 7 bases, with 10 bases spanning the gap. The CDR3 runs 12 residues.